One sample yielded the 19 T cell receptor beta chains listed below, sequenced in a study of long-term antiretroviral therapy in people with HIV (dated by TCRdb to 2022 to 2024). The immunoSEQ hsTCRB v3.0 assay was used at survey level resolution to sequence the TRB variable region. The table comes from immuneACCESS by way of TCRdb, which keeps in-frame sequences with V and J called. Part of the clones is missing from these tables; in studies checked, under half for an unresolved V gene and the rest for unknown reasons. Present in this sample are tens of thousands of clones, 82% of which were seen just once. Roughly 13% of the sample is in the top ten clones. The sample in question was unsorted PBMCs, obtained 0.3 years after starting antiretroviral therapy. The receptors were gathered from a man younger than 30 with HIV.

The chain joins TRBV14 to TRBJ2-3; a possible D gene is TRBD2 (6 bases). Germline V gene data show CDR1 as SGHDN and CDR2 as FVKESK. Trimming removed 3 bases from V and 6 bases from J, with 10 bases in between. This CDR3 comprises 13 residues. CDR3 nucleotide sequence: TGTGCCAGCAGCCATGACCTAGCGGATACGCAGTATTTT. Translating it yields CASSHDLADTQYF.

The chain has TRBV19 and TRBJ2-5; the D is unclear. CDR3 size: 14 residues. Germline CDR1 and CDR2: LNHDA and SQIVND (reference sequence). V was shortened by 3 bases and J by 2 bases, with 10 bases between the two germline ends. This CDR3 reads CASSIPKAQETQYF. In DNA, the CDR3 is TGTGCCAGTAGTATTCCCAAGGCACAAGAGACCCAGTACTTC. The whole variable domain, filled in from reference TRBV19 and TRBJ2-5, reads DGGITQSPKYLFRKEGQNVTLSCEQNLNHDAMYWYRQDPGQGLRLIYYSQIVNDFQKGDIAEGYSVSREKKESFPLTVTSAQKNPTAFYLCASSIPKAQETQYFGPGTRLLVL.

This clone appeared once. The chain recombines TRBV7-8 with TRBJ2-3, with a weak D call TRBD2 (5 bases). Germline-derived CDR1 and CDR2 are SGHVS and FQNEAQ. Trimming removed 1 base from V and 4 bases from J, with 12 bases in between. The CDR3 consists of 15 residues. The CDR3 spells CASSLDGILADTQYF. CDR3 nucleotide sequence: TGTGCCAGCAGCTTAGACGGGATCCTCGCAGATACGCAGTATTTT.

J is TRBJ1-4 and V is TRBV27; D is possibly TRBD1 (5 bases). Germline V gene sequence: CDR1 MNHEY, CDR2 SMNVEV (reference sequence). Trimming took 3 bases from V and 3 from J, leaving 8 bases between them. The CDR3 runs 14 residues. The CDR3: CASSFWGSNEKLFF. The CDR3 nucleotides read TGTGCCAGCAGTTTTTGGGGGTCTAATGAAAAACTGTTTTTT.

The chain is built from TRBV28 and TRBJ1-4; D perhaps matches TRBD1 (6 bases). The CDR3 totals 16 residues. V dropped 2 bases and J dropped 0 bases, with 10 bases sitting between them. Germline CDR1 MDHEN, CDR2 SYDVKM. CDR3: CASSLPRGSTNEKLFF. In nucleotides, the CDR3 is TGTGCCAGCAGTTTACCCAGGGGATCAACTAATGAAAAACTGTTTTTT.

The rearrangement links TRBV6-5 to TRBJ1-1, with 8 bases matching TRBD1. The V gene's germline CDR1 is MNHEY and CDR2 SVGAGI. J lost 4 bases, V lost 6 bases, and 7 bases had no gene match. The CDR3 totals 14 residues. In nucleotides, the CDR3 is TGTGCCAGCAGCGGACAGGGTTTGAGCACTGAAGCTTTCTTT. Its protein is CASSGQGLSTEAFF.

The chain joins TRBV27 to TRBJ1-4, with 7 bases fitting TRBD1. This CDR3 contains 15 residues. CDR1 MNHEY and CDR2 SMNVEV come from the germline V gene (reference sequence). V gave up 3 bases and J gave up 8 bases; unmatched junction bases: 9. The CDR3 loop reads CASSLQQGIGEKLFF. The DNA of the CDR3 is TGTGCCAGCAGTTTGCAACAGGGGATTGGGGAAAAACTGTTTTTT.

As DNA, the CDR3 is TGTGCCAGCAGCTTAACGCCGGGACTACTGTACAATGAGCAGTTCTTC. Translating gives CASSLTPGLLYNEQFF. The V gene is TRBV7-9, the J gene TRBJ2-1, with 7 bases that match TRBD2. The CDR3 runs to 16 residues. After removal of 2 bases from V and 4 bases from J, the junction contained 8 bases not matched to a gene. CDR1 and CDR2 from the germline V gene are SEHNR and FQNEAQ (reference sequence).

The genes are TRBV27 and TRBJ1-2; perhaps TRBD1 as D (6 bases). This CDR3 region has 13 residues. V lost 4 bases to trimming and J lost 7 bases, with 13 bases between them. Germline V gene sequence: CDR1 MNHEY, CDR2 SMNVEV (reference sequence). This CDR3 reads CASSYRDNRGYTF. CDR3 coding DNA: TGTGCCAGCAGTTACCGGGACAATCGTGGCTACACCTTC.

CDR3 in DNA: TGTGCCAGCAGCCTGACTAGCGGGAGTTTTATGAGCTACGAGCAGTACTTC. This sequence encodes CASSLTSGSFMSYEQYF. V gene TRBV7-2 combines with J gene TRBJ2-7; 12 bases are a match to TRBD2. CDR1 and CDR2 from the germline V gene are SGHTA and FQGNSA. Trimming took 5 bases from V and 3 from J; bases not matched to a gene: 11. This CDR3 spans 17 amino acids.

This clone was detected only once. V usage is TRBV2 and J usage is TRBJ1-3; D gene ambiguous. CDR3 length: 14 residues. The V gene lost 6 bases and the J gene lost 0 bases, with 9 bases spanning the gap. CDR1 is SNHLY and CDR2 is FYNNEI in the germline V gene. This CDR3 reads CASRRQVSGNTIYF. Written as DNA, the CDR3 is TGTGCCAGCAGACGACAAGTCTCTGGAAACACCATATATTTT.

The chain has TRBV7-2 and TRBJ1-1; perhaps TRBD1 as D (5 bases). The V end lost 1 base, the J end lost 4 bases, and 13 bases lay between the germline ends. Germline V lookup: CDR1 SGHTA, CDR2 FQGNSA. The CDR3 has 15 amino acids. The CDR3 protein is CASSLELAGTTEAFF. The CDR3 region has the DNA TGTGCCAGCAGCTTAGAGTTAGCAGGGACCACTGAAGCTTTCTTT.

This chain uses TRBV6-6 with TRBJ1-5; D is ambiguous. V lost 8 bases to trimming and J lost 2 bases, with 10 bases between them. The germline V gene encodes CDR1 MNHNY and CDR2 SVGAGI (reference sequence). This CDR3 has 13 residues. The CDR3 DNA is TGTGCCAGCGGTGACAAGCGCAATCAGCCCCAGCATTTT. Translating gives CASGDKRNQPQHF.

The chain recombines TRBV13 with TRBJ1-2; 7 nucleotides match TRBD1. The germline V gene encodes CDR1 PRHDT and CDR2 FYEKMQ (reference sequence). After removal of 2 bases from V and 2 bases from J, the junction contained 2 bases not matched to a gene. The CDR3 spans 14 residues. In DNA form, the CDR3 reads TGTGCCAGCAGCTTAACAGGGGTGAACTATGGCTACACCTTC. Translation gives CASSLTGVNYGYTF.

This chain uses TRBV7-6 with TRBJ2-1, with 12 bases matching TRBD2. The germline V gene has CDR1 SGHVS and CDR2 FNYEAQ. Trimming at V came to 4 bases and at J to 7 bases, leaving 2 bases not matched to a gene. The CDR3 has 14 amino acids. The CDR3 region is CASSYGLAGNEQFF. The CDR3, as DNA: TGTGCCAGCAGCTACGGACTAGCGGGGAATGAGCAGTTCTTC.

The genes are TRBV6-5 and TRBJ2-1; no firm D call. The V gene's germline CDR1 is MNHEY and CDR2 SVGAGI. This CDR3 region has 14 residues. V was pared by 5 bases and J by 4 bases, with 12 bases between. CDR3 DNA: TGTGCCAGCAGTCCTTTTTCGATTTACAATGAGCAGTTCTTC. This gives the protein CASSPFSIYNEQFF.

There are a few counts of this clone. This rearrangement joins TRBV6-1 to TRBJ2-7, with 10 bases aligning to TRBD1. This CDR3 has 15 residues. V was clipped by 8 bases and J by 3 bases; unmatched bases: 10. From germline, CDR1 is MNHNS and CDR2 SASEGT. The CDR3 nucleotides are TGTGCCAGCGAGGGGACAGGGGTTCTGTACTACGAGCAGTACTTC. Amino acids: CASEGTGVLYYEQYF.

The gene calls are TRBV19 and TRBJ2-3; weak D call: TRBD1 (6 bases). Germline CDR1 reads LNHDA; CDR2 reads SQIVND (reference sequence). The CDR3 has 16 amino acids. V was shortened by 3 bases and J by 2 bases, with 15 bases between the two germline ends. The CDR3: CASSIRGMRNTDTQYF. The CDR3 region has the DNA TGTGCCAGTAGTATCAGGGGAATGCGGAACACAGATACGCAGTATTTT.

This clone was detected only a few times. V usage is TRBV10-3 and J usage is TRBJ2-7; a weak D match, TRBD1 (5 bases). Trimming removed 1 base from V and 0 bases from J, with 16 bases in between. The germline V gene encodes CDR1 ENHRY and CDR2 SYGVKD. There are 17 residues in the CDR3. The CDR3 region is CAISEFLAGPVSYEQYF. In DNA, the CDR3 is TGTGCCATCAGTGAGTTTTTAGCAGGGCCCGTCTCCTACGAGCAGTACTTC.